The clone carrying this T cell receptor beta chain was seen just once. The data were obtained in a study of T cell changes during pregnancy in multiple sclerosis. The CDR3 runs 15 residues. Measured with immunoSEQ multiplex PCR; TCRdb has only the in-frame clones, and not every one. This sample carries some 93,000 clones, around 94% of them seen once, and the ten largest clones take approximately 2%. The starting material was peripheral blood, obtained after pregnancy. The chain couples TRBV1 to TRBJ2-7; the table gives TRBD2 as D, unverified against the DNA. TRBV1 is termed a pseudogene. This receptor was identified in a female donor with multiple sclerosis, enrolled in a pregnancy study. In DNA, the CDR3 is TGCACCAGCAGCCAAGTGTCGCGGCGCAGCTACGAGCAGTACTTC. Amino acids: CTSSQVSRRSYEQYF.